The source of this T cell receptor (beta chain) is a study of blood T cell repertoires in COVID-19. Whole-study context: From the United States, Italy and Spain came samples of acute and convalescent COVID-19.

The CDR3 extends over 16 amino acids. V lost 1 base and J lost 0, with 10 bases in between. Per the germline V gene, CDR1 is MNHEY and CDR2 is SVGEGT. Method: immunoSEQ multiplex PCR; TCRdb's copy keeps in-frame clones and lacks some. The sample records roughly 150,000 clones, roughly 75% being singletons. Participants had their cohort set by participant-reported clinical history. The chain couples TRBV6-2 or TRBV6-3 to TRBJ2-1; D is ambiguous. The source of this sequence is a woman aged 45 to 65 who had recovered from COVID-19. Sequenced input: PBMCs or T cells enriched from blood (not recorded which). The CDR3 loop is CASSYLAARSYNEQFF. CDR3 nucleotide sequence: TGTGCCAGCAGTTACTTAGCAGCTCGCTCCTACAATGAGCAGTTCTTC.